Shown below are 21 T cell receptor beta chains from a single sample sequenced in a study of blood T cell repertoires in COVID-19. Assay used: immunoSEQ multiplex PCR; TCRdb lists only in-frame clones, some missing. The data show approximately 300,000 clones, with over 70% seen just once and 1.2% held by the top ten. The specimen sequenced was peripheral blood. These receptors were taken from a woman aged 45-65 years with acute or convalescent COVID-19.

This clone was observed a few times. V and J are TRBV6-6 and TRBJ1-1; TRBD1 matches 7 bases. This CDR3 contains 12 residues. Unmatched junction bases numbered 1, after V lost 6 bases and J lost 3 bases. The germline V gene has CDR1 MNHNY and CDR2 SVGAGI (reference sequence). In DNA form, the CDR3 reads TGTGCCAGCAGCGACAGGGACACTGAAGCTTTCTTT. It codes for CASSDRDTEAFF.

The chain recombines TRBV29-1 with TRBJ2-5; a possible D gene is TRBD2 (6 bases). In germline, CDR1 is SQVTM, CDR2 ANQGSEA. Trimming took 7 bases from V and 0 from J, leaving 12 bases between them. CDR3 length: 13 amino acids. CDR3 sequence reads: CSAGGGNQETQYF. Written as DNA, the CDR3 is TGCAGCGCGGGTGGAGGGAACCAAGAGACCCAGTACTTC.

The rearrangement joins TRBV2 to TRBJ2-3; D gene uncertain. The CDR3 is 14 amino acids. Germline values: CDR1 SNHLY, CDR2 FYNNEI. The V and J ends lost 4 bases and 2 bases respectively, with 10 bases between them. The CDR3 loop reads CASSGWQDTDTQYF. The CDR3 nucleotides are TGTGCCAGCAGTGGTTGGCAAGACACAGATACGCAGTATTTT.

This clone was observed once. J is TRBJ1-2 and V is TRBV5-1, with a weak D call TRBD1 (6 bases). Trimming took 0 bases from V and 5 from J, leaving 11 bases between them. This CDR3 has 14 residues. Per germline, CDR1 SGHRS and CDR2 YFSETQ. CDR3 DNA sequence: TGCGCCAGCAGCTTGGATGGGGGCGGGTATGGCTACACCTTC. Protein: CASSLDGGGYGYTF.

The chain combines TRBV11-2 with TRBJ2-5, with TRBD1 matching 10 bases. CDR1 and CDR2 (germline): SGHAT, FQNNGV. V trimming: 5 bases; J trimming: 4 bases; junction bases outside the gene matches: 7. This CDR3 has 15 residues. DNA of the CDR3: TGTGCCAGCAGCCCGGGACAGGGGCCCGTAGAGACCCAGTACTTC. It is translated as CASSPGQGPVETQYF.

Only one count was recorded for this clone. V gene TRBV3-1 (or the pseudogene TRBV3-2) combines with J gene TRBJ2-7; 12 bases are shared with TRBD2. CDR1 is LGHDT, CDR2 YNNKEL, per germline (reference sequence). V lost 1 base, J lost 0 bases, and 25 bases stayed unmatched. This CDR3 spans 24 amino acids. The CDR3 reads CASSQGLLRPGLAGAGGPSYEQYF. The CDR3 coding sequence is TGTGCCAGCAGCCAAGGACTCCTAAGACCGGGACTAGCGGGCGCTGGGGGACCCTCCTACGAGCAGTACTTC.

Here the CDR3 DNA reads TGTGCCAGCAGCTTCCCCGGGACAGGGAGCACCATATATTTT. This sequence encodes CASSFPGTGSTIYF. The gene calls are TRBV7-9 and TRBJ1-3; 9 bases align to TRBD1. Unmatched junction bases numbered 6, after V lost 3 bases and J lost 9 bases. This CDR3 comprises 14 residues. From germline, CDR1 is SEHNR and CDR2 FQNEAQ (reference sequence).

J is TRBJ1-1 and V is TRBV12-5, with 8 bases lining up with TRBD1. The germline CDR1 and CDR2 sequences are LGHNT and FRNRAP. Trimming removed 5 bases from V and 1 base from J; junction bases left unmatched: 9. The CDR3 is made up of 16 amino acids. The chain's CDR3 is CASGVTGQDTNTEAFF. The CDR3, as DNA: TGTGCTAGTGGTGTTACGGGACAGGACACGAACACTGAAGCTTTCTTT.

CDR3 region: CASSLGLSLYQNSPLHF. As DNA, the CDR3 is TGTGCCAGCAGCTTAGGTCTTTCGCTTTACCAGAATTCACCCCTCCACTTT. The rearrangement uses TRBV7-9 and TRBJ1-6; D uncertain. Germline-derived CDR1 and CDR2 are SEHNR and FQNEAQ (reference sequence). The CDR3 loop spans 17 amino acids. The V end was cut by 1 base, the J end by 7 bases, with 17 bases between.

This rearrangement joins TRBV15 to TRBJ2-6; the match to TRBD1 covers 7 bases. Losses at the gene ends were 3 bases for V and 2 bases for J; bases not matched to a gene: 10. The germline V gene has CDR1 LNHNV and CDR2 YYDKDF (reference sequence). The CDR3 extends over 18 amino acids. The CDR3 nucleotides are TGTGCCACCAGCAGGGACAGGTCGGACTTCCCTGGGGCCAACGTCCTGACTTTC. Protein product: CATSRDRSDFPGANVLTF.

The rearrangement uses TRBV3-1 (or the pseudogene TRBV3-2) and TRBJ1-5, with TRBD1 matching 7 bases. The CDR3 is made up of 14 amino acids. V was pared by 4 bases and J by 5 bases, with 5 bases of the junction left unmatched. Germline V gene sequence: CDR1 LGHDT, CDR2 YNNKEL (reference sequence). CDR3 sequence (DNA): TGTGCCAGCAGCCCTAGACAGGGATATCAGCCCCAGCATTTT. Translating it yields CASSPRQGYQPQHF.

V gene TRBV5-4 combines with J gene TRBJ1-2, with TRBD1 identical over 9 bases. From germline, CDR1 is SGHNT and CDR2 YYREEE (reference sequence). V trimming: 4 bases; J trimming: 4 bases; junction bases outside the gene matches: 8. CDR3 length: 15 amino acids. The CDR3 nucleotides read TGTGCCAGCAGCGCCGGACAGGGGATTTCCTATGGCTACACCTTC. This gives the protein CASSAGQGISYGYTF.

V and J are TRBV9 and TRBJ1-6; unclear D gene. CDR1 and CDR2 from the germline V gene are SGDLS and YYNGEE. This CDR3 comprises 17 residues. Trimming removed 4 bases at V and 7 bases at J, with 21 bases between. The CDR3 coding sequence is TGTGCCAGCAGCCCCCGGTGGTACCTGGAGAAAAATTCACCCCTCCACTTT. It specifies CASSPRWYLEKNSPLHF.

This clone occurred once. The chain is built from TRBV7-2 and TRBJ2-7; TRBD2 agrees at 10 bases. This CDR3 comprises 16 residues. After removal of 5 bases from V and 2 bases from J, the junction contained 9 bases not matched to a gene. CDR1 and CDR2 from the germline V gene are SGHTA and FQGNSA. CDR3 amino acids: CASSTGRTSGTYEQYF. The CDR3 region has the DNA TGTGCCAGCAGCACCGGACGGACTAGCGGAACCTACGAGCAGTACTTC. Based on the CDR3 plus reference TRBV7-2 and TRBJ2-7, the full variable domain is GAGVSQSPSNKVTEKGKDVELRCDPISGHTALYWYRQSLGQGLEFLIYFQGNSAPDKSGLPSDRFSAERTGGSVSTLTIQRTQQEDSAVYLCASSTGRTSGTYEQYFGPGTRLTVT.

This clone has only a few counts. The chain recombines TRBV11-3 with TRBJ2-1, with D hard to call. The germline CDR1 and CDR2 sequences are SGHNT and YENEEA. This CDR3 is 13 amino acids long. Trimming left V 5 bases short and J 5 bases short, with 10 bases between. In DNA, the CDR3 is TGTGCCAGCAGCCCCCAGGTAGACAATGAGCAGTTCTTC. Its protein is CASSPQVDNEQFF.

V and J are TRBV7-9 and TRBJ2-1; no definite D call. CDR3 length: 15 residues. Trimming pared 5 bases from V and 0 bases from J, leaving 11 bases between. The germline V gene encodes CDR1 SEHNR and CDR2 FQNEAQ (reference sequence). The CDR3 bases are TGTGCCAGCAGCGTCAGCGAAAGCTCCTACAATGAGCAGTTCTTC. It codes for CASSVSESSYNEQFF.

This clone was seen a single time. V is TRBV28 and J is TRBJ2-1; 10 bases map to TRBD1. The CDR3 has 14 residues. Germline CDR1 and CDR2: MDHEN and SYDVKM. V gave up 11 bases and J gave up 1 base; unmatched junction bases: 5. CDR3 DNA sequence: TGTGCCGCGGGGACAGGGGCATCCTACAATGAGCAGTTCTTC. Translating it yields CAAGTGASYNEQFF.

The chain joins TRBV6-6 to TRBJ2-7, with TRBD1 identical over 8 bases. The CDR3 contains 14 residues. The germline gives CDR1 MNHNY, CDR2 SVGAGI (reference sequence). Trimming cost V 6 bases and J 4 bases; bases outside gene matches: 8. The CDR3 DNA sequence: TGTGCCAGCAGACATGGGCAGGGGGCGTACGAGCAGTACTTC. This sequence encodes CASRHGQGAYEQYF.

The chain joins TRBV7-9 to TRBJ2-1; 8 bases line up with TRBD1. Germline CDR1 reads SEHNR; CDR2 reads FQNEAQ (reference sequence). The junction had 4 bases not matched to a gene; V was cut back by 11 bases and J by 7 bases. The CDR3 length is 11 residues. The CDR3 is CAGQGWNEQFF. The CDR3 region has the DNA TGTGCCGGACAGGGTTGGAATGAGCAGTTCTTC.

This clone was observed at least ten times. The rearrangement links TRBV11-3 to TRBJ2-2; 8 bases fit TRBD2. The trim removed 4 bases at V and 1 base at J, leaving 2 bases unmatched. This CDR3 contains 15 residues. The germline V gene has CDR1 SGHNT and CDR2 YENEEA. CDR3 coding DNA: TGTGCCAGCAGCTCGGGGGGGCGGAACACCGGGGAGCTGTTTTTT. It specifies CASSSGGRNTGELFF.

This chain joins TRBV4-1 and TRBJ1-1; possible D gene TRBD1, 5 bases. Germline V lookup: CDR1 MGHRA, CDR2 YSYEKL. V was shortened by 3 bases and J by 3 bases, with 8 bases between the two germline ends. CDR3 length: 13 amino acids. The CDR3 DNA follows: TGCGCCAGCAGCCAGGGGGACTACACTGAAGCTTTCTTT. It encodes CASSQGDYTEAFF.